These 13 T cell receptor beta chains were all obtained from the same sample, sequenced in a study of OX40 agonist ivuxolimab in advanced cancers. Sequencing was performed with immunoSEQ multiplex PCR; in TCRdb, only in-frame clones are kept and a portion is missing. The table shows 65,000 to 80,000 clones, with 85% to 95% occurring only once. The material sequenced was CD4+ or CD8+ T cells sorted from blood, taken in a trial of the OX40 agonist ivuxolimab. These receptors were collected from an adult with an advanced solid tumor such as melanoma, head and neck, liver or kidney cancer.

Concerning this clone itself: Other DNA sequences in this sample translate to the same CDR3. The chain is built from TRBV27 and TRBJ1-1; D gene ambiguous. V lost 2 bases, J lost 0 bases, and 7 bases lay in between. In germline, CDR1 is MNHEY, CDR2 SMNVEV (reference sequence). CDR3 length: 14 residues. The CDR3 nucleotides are TGTGCCAGCAGTTTAGGTCGCATGAACACTGAAGCTTTCTTT. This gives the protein CASSLGRMNTEAFF.

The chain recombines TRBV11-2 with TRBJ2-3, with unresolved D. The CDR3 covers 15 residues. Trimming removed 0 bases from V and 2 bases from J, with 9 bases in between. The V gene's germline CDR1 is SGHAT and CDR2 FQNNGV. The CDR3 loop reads CASSLEWQITDTQYF. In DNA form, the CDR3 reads TGTGCCAGCAGCTTAGAATGGCAGATCACAGATACGCAGTATTTT. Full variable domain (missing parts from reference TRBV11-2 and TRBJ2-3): EAGVAQSPRYKIIEKRQSVAFWCNPISGHATLYWYQQILGQGPKLLIQFQNNGVVDDSQLPKDRFSAERLKGVDSTLKIQPAKLEDSAVYLCASSLEWQITDTQYFGPGTRLTVL.

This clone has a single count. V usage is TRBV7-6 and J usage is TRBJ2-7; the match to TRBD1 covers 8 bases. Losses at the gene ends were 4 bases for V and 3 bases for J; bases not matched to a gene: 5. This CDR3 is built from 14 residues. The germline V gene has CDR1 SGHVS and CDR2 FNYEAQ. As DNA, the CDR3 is TGTGCCAGCAGCTGGGGACAGGAGGACTACGAGCAGTACTTC. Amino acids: CASSWGQEDYEQYF.

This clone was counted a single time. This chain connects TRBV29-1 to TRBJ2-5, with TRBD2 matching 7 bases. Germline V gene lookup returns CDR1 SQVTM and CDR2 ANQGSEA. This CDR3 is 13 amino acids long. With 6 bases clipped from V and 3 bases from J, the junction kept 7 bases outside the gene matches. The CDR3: CSVWGGREETQYF. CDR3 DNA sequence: TGCAGCGTGTGGGGGGGTAGGGAAGAGACCCAGTACTTC.

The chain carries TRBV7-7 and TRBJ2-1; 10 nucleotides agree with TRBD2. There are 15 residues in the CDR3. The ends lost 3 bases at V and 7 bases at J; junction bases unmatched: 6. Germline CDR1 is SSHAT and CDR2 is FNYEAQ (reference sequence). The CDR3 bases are TGTGCCAGCAGCTTGAGCGGGGGGGGCGCGAATGAGCAGTTCTTC. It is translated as CASSLSGGGANEQFF.

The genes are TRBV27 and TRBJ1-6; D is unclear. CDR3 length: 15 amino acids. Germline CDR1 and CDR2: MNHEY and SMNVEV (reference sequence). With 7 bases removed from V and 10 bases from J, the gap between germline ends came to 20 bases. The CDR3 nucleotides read TGTGCCAGCACCACTTTACCCCAGGACGGGTCACCCCTCCACTTT. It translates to CASTTLPQDGSPLHF.

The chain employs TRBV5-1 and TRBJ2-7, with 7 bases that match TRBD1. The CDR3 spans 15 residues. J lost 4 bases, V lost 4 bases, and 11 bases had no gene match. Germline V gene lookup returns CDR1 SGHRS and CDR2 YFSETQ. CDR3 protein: CASSLTGTEPYEQYF. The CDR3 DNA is TGCGCCAGCAGCCTGACCGGGACAGAACCATACGAGCAGTACTTC. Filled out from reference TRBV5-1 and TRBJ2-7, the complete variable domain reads KAGVTQTPRYLIKTRGQQVTLSCSPISGHRSVSWYQQTPGQGLQFLFEYFSETQRNKGNFPGRFSGRQFSNSRSEMNVSTLELGDSALYLCASSLTGTEPYEQYFGPGTRLTVT.

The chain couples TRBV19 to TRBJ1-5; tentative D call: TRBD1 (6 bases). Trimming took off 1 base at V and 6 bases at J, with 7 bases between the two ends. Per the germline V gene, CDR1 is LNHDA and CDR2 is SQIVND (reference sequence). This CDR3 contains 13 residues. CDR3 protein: CASSIARGQPQHF. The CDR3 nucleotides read TGTGCCAGTAGTATAGCCAGGGGTCAGCCCCAGCATTTT.

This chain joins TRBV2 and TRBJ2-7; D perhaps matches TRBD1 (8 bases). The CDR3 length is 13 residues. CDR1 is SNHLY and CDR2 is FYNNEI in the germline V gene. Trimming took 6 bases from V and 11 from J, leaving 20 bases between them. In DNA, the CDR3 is TGTGCCAGCAGGGACAGGGCCCTCGCGGGAGAGTACTTC. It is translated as CASRDRALAGEYF.

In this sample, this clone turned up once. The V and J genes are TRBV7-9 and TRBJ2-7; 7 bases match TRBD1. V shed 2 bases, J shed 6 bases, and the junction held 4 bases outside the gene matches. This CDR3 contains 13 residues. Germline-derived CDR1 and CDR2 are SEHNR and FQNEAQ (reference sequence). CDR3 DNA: TGTGCCAGCAGCTTACCGGGACAGCTCGAGCAGTACTTC. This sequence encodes CASSLPGQLEQYF. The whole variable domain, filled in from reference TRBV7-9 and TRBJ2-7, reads DTGVSQNPRHKITKRGQNVTFRCDPISEHNRLYWYRQTLGQGPEFLTYFQNEAQLEKSRLLSDRFSAERPKGSFSTLEIQRTEQGDSAMYLCASSLPGQLEQYFGPGTRLTVT.

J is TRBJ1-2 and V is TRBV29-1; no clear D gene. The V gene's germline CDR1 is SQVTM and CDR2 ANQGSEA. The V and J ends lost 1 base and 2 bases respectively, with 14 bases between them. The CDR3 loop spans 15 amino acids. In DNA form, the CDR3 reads TGCAGCGTTGAAGGGGTGAGGGAGACCAACTATGGCTACACCTTC. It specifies CSVEGVRETNYGYTF.

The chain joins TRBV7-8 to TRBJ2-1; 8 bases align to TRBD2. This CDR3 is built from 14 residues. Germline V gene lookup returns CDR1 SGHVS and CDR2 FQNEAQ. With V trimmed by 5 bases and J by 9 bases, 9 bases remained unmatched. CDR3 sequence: CASSPWRGAGEQFF. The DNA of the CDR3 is TGTGCCAGCAGCCCTTGGCGGGGGGCTGGTGAGCAGTTCTTC.

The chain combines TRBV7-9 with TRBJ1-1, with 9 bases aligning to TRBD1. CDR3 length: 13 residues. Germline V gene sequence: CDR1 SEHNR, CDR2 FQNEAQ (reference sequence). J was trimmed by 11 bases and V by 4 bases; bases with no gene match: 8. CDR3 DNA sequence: TGTGCCAGCAGCTCCTATTCGGGACAGGGTGCTTTCTTT. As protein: CASSSYSGQGAFF.